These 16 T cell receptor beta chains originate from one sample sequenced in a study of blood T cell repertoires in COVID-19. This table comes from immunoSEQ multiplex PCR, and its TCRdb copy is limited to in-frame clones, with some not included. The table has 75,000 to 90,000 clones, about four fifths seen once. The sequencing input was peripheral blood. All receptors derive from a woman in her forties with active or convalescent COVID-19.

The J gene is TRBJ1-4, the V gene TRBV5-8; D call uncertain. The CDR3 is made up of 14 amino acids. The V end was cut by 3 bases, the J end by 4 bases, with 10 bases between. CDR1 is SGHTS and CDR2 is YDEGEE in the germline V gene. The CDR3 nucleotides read TGTGCCAGCAGCTATGGACTCAATAATGAAAAACTGTTTTTT. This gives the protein CASSYGLNNEKLFF.

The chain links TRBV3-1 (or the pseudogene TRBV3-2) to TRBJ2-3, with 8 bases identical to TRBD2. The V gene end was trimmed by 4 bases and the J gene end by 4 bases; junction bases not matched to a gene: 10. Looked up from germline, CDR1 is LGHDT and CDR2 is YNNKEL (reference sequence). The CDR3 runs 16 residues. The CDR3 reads CASSPLPSAGADTQYF. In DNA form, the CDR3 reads TGTGCCAGCAGCCCCCTCCCCTCAGCGGGAGCAGATACGCAGTATTTT.

The CDR3 coding sequence is TGTGCCAGCAGCGTAACTGAAAACTATGGCTACACCTTC. This codes for CASSVTENYGYTF. The rearrangement links TRBV9 to TRBJ1-2, with D hard to call. This CDR3 contains 13 residues. Trimming left V 1 base short and J 2 bases short, with 6 bases between. Germline V gene lookup returns CDR1 SGDLS and CDR2 YYNGEE.

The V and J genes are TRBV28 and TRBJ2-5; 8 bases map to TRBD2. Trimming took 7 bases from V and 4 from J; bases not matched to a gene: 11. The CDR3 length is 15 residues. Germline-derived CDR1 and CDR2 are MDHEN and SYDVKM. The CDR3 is CASTPGLALTETQYF. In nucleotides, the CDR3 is TGTGCCAGCACCCCAGGACTAGCTCTGACAGAGACCCAGTACTTC.

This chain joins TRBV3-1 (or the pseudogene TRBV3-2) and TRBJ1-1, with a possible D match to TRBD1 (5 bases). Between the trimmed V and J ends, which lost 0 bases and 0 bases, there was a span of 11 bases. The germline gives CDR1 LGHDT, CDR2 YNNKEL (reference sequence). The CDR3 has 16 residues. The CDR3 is CASSQEFTDMNTEAFF. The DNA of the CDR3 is TGTGCCAGCAGCCAAGAATTTACGGACATGAACACTGAAGCTTTCTTT.

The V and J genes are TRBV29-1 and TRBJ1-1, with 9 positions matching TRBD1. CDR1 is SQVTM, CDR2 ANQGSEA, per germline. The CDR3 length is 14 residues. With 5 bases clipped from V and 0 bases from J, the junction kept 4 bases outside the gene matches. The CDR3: CSVTGTGMNTEAFF. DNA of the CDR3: TGCAGCGTTACCGGGACAGGGATGAACACTGAAGCTTTCTTT.

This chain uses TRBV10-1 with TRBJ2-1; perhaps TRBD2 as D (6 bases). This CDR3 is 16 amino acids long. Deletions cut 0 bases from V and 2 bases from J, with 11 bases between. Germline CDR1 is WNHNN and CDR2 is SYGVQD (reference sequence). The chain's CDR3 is CASSESVAETYNEQFF. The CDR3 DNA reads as TGCGCCAGCAGTGAGTCGGTAGCGGAGACCTACAATGAGCAGTTCTTC.

In nucleotides, the CDR3 is TGTGCCAGCAGCCCAGGGTTGGGCAATCAGCCCCAGCATTTT. This encodes CASSPGLGNQPQHF. The rearrangement joins TRBV11-3 to TRBJ1-5; a weak D match, TRBD1 (5 bases). CDR1 and CDR2 from the germline V gene are SGHNT and YENEEA. The V end lost 5 bases, the J end lost 2 bases, and 10 bases lay between the germline ends. The CDR3 totals 14 residues.

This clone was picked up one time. CDR3 region: CASSSAWTSGRDTQYF. CDR3 DNA: TGTGCCAGCAGCTCCGCCTGGACTAGCGGGAGGGATACGCAGTATTTT. The rearrangement uses TRBV11-3 and TRBJ2-3; TRBD2 agrees at 14 bases. V lost 4 bases, J lost 6 bases, and 6 bases stayed unmatched. The V gene's germline CDR1 is SGHNT and CDR2 YENEEA. CDR3 length: 16 amino acids. The full variable domain, rest sourced from reference TRBV11-3 and TRBJ2-3, is EAGVVQSPRYKIIEKKQPVAFWCNPISGHNTLYWYLQNLGQGPELLIRYENEEAVDDSQLPKDRFSAERLKGVDSTLKIQPAELGDSAVYLCASSSAWTSGRDTQYFGPGTRLTVL.

CDR3 nucleotide sequence: TGTGCCAGCAGCCAAGACCCCACCCCAGGGAACTATGGCTACACCTTC. This encodes CASSQDPTPGNYGYTF. This sequence joins TRBV4-2 and TRBJ1-2; TRBD1 might be the D (5 bases). The CDR3 consists of 16 residues. Trimming removed 0 bases at V and 2 bases at J, with 13 bases between. CDR1 and CDR2 (germline): LGHNA, YNFKEQ.

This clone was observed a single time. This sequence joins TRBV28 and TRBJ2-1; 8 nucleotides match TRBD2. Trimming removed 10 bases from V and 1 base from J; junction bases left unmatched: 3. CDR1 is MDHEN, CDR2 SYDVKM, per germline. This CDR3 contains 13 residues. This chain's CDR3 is CATGGESYNEQFF. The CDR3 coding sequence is TGTGCCACCGGGGGGGAGTCCTACAATGAGCAGTTCTTC.

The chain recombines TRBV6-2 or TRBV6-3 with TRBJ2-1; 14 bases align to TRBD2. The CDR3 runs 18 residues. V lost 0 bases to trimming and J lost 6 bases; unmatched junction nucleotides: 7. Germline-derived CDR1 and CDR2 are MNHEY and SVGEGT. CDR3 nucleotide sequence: TGTGCCAGCAGTTACTCGTCGACTAGCGGGGGGGACCCCAATGAGCAGTTCTTC. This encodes CASSYSSTSGGDPNEQFF.

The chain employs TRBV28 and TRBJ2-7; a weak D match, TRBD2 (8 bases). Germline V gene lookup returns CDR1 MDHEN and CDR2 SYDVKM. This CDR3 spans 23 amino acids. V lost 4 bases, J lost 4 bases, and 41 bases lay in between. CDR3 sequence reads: CASSSHSQGIPGLEYQLWYEQYF. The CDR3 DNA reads TGTGCCAGCAGTTCCCATTCACAGGGGATCCCGGGACTAGAATACCAATTGTGGTACGAGCAGTACTTC. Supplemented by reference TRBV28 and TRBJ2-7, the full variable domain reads DVKVTQSSRYLVKRTGEKVFLECVQDMDHENMFWYRQDPGLGLRLIYFSYDVKMKEKGDIPEGYSVSREKKERFSLILESASTNQTSMYLCASSSHSQGIPGLEYQLWYEQYFGPGTRLTVT.

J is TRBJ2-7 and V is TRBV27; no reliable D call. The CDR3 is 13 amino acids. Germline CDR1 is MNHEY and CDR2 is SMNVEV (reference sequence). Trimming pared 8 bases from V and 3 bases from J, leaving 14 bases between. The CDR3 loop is CASGPFNSYEQYF. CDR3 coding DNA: TGTGCCAGCGGGCCGTTTAACAGCTACGAGCAGTACTTC.

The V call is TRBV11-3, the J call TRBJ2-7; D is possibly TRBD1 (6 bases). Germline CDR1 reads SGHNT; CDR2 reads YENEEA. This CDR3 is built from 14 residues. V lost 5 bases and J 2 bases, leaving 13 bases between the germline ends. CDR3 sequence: CASSVNRATYEQYF. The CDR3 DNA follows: TGTGCCAGCAGCGTTAACAGGGCTACCTACGAGCAGTACTTC.

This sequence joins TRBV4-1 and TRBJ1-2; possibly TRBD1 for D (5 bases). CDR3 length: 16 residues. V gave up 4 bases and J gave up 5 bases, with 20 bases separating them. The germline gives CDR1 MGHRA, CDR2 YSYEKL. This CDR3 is CASSRLDPEGEYGYTF. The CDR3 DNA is TGCGCCAGCAGCCGATTGGATCCCGAAGGGGAATATGGCTACACCTTC.